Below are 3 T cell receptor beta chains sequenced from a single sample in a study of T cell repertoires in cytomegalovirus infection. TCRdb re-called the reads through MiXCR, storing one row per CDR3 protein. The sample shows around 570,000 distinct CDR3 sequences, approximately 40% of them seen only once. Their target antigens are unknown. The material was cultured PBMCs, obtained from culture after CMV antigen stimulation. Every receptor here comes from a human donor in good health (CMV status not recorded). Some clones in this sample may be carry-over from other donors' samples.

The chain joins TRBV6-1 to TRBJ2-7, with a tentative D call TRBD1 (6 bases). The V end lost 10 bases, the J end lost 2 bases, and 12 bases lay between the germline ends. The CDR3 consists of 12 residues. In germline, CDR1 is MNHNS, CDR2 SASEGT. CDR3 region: CATFWDTYEQYF. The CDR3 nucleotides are TGTGCCACCTTTTGGGACACCTACGAGCAGTACTTC.

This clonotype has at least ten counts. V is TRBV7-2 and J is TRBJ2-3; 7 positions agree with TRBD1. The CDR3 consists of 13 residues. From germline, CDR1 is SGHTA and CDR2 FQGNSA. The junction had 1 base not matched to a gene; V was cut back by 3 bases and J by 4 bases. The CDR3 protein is CASSFDRADTQYF. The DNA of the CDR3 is TGTGCCAGCAGCTTTGACAGGGCAGATACGCAGTATTTT.

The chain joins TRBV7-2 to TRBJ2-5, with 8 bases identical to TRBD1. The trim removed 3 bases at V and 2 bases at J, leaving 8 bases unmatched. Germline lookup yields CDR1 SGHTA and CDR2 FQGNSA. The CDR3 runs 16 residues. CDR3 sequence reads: CASSFQGAAGQETQYF. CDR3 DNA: TGTGCCAGCAGCTTCCAGGGGGCCGCGGGGCAAGAGACCCAGTACTTC.